The clone carrying this T cell receptor (beta chain) came up many times. This record belongs to a study of T cells in Graves' hyperthyroidism and ophthalmopathy. Patients were excluded because of uncontrolled infection, other autoimmune disease, pregnancy or lactation. TCR beta CDR3 regions were amplified from RNA. Initially, a first-round RT-PCR of the TCR CDR3 employed the HTBI primer set. TCRdb fed the multiplex PCR reads into MiXCR, producing one record per CDR3 protein. This sample yields hundreds of thousands of distinct CDR3 sequences, of which roughly 15% are seen a single time; around 4% belongs to the top ten. The CDR3 covers 18 residues. The germline CDR1 and CDR2 sequences are DFQATT and SNEGSKA (reference sequence). The V and J ends lost 3 bases and 5 bases, in that order; junction bases with no gene match: 19.

This clonotype originated in a woman in her thirties or forties with Graves' ophthalmopathy. The gene calls are TRBV20-1 and TRBJ2-5; 9 nucleotides line up with TRBD2. The sequenced sample consisted of blood. The CDR3 DNA follows: TGCAGTGCTAGGGGGGGGAGGGTTGCGGGAGGGCCCGGGGAGACCCAGTACTTC. This codes for CSARGGRVAGGPGETQYF.